This T cell receptor beta chain was observed in a study of cytomegalovirus exposure and HLA in healthy donors. Study-wide results and caveats: Specificity for CMV antigens was confirmed in vitro for a few of the CMV-associated chains.

The CDR3 is made up of 16 amino acids. V was clipped by 4 bases and J by 3 bases; unmatched bases: 8. CDR1 and CDR2 (germline): SGHDT, YYEEEE. Points on this clone: The antigen is undetermined.

Vbeta (60) and Jbeta (13) primers were used in the PCR. TCRdb's copy holds only in-frame clones and misses some; the assay was immunoSEQ multiplex PCR. The data show around 170,000 clones, with approximately 75% seen just once and roughly 1.6% held by the top ten. The receptor comes from a girl under 18 in good health and CMV-seronegative. The genes are TRBV5-6 and TRBJ2-1, with 9 nucleotides matching TRBD1. Material for sequencing was PBMCs. DNA for the CDR3: TGTGCCAGCAGCCCCAACCCGACAGGGGGCTACAATGAGCAGTTCTTC. As protein: CASSPNPTGGYNEQFF.